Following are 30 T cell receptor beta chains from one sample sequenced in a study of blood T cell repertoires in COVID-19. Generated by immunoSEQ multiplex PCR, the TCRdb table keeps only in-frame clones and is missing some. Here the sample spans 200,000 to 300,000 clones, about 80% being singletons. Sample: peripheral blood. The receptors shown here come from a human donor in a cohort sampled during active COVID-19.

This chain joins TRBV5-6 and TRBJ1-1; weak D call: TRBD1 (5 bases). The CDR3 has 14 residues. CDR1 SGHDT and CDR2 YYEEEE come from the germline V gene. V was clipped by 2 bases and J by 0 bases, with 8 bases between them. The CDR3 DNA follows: TGTGCCAGCAGCTTTCAGGGTCTGAACACTGAAGCTTTCTTT. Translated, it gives CASSFQGLNTEAFF.

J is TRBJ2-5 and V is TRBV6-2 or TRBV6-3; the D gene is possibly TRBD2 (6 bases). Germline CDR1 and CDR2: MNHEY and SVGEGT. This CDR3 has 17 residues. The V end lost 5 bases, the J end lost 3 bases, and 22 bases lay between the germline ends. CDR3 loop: CASSRGLRGNLEETQYF. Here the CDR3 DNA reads TGTGCCAGCAGTCGGGGCTTGCGGGGAAACCTAGAAGAGACCCAGTACTTC.

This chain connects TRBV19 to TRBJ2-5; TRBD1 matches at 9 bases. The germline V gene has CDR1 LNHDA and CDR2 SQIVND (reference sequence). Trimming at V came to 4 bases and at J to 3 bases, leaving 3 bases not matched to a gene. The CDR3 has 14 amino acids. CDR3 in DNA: TGTGCCAGTAGTACTCGGGACAGGGAAGAGACCCAGTACTTC. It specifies CASSTRDREETQYF.

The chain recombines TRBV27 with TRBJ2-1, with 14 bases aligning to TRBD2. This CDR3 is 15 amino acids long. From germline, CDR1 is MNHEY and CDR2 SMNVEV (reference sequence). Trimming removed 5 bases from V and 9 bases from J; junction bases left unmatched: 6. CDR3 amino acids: CASSQLTSGGGEQFF. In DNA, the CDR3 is TGTGCCAGCAGTCAACTGACTAGCGGGGGGGGTGAGCAGTTCTTC.

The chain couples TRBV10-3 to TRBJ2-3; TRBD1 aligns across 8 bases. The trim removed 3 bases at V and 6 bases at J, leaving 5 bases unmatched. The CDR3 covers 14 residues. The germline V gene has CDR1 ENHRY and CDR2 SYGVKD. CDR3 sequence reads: CAISDRGQGDTQYF. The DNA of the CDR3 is TGTGCCATCAGTGACCGCGGACAGGGCGATACGCAGTATTTT.

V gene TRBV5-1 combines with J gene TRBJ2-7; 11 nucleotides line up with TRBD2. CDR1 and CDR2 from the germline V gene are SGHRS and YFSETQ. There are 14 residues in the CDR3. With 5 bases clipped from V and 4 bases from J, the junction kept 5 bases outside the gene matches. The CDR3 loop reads CASSTSGSKYEQYF. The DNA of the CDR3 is TGCGCCAGCAGTACTAGCGGGAGTAAGTACGAGCAGTACTTC.

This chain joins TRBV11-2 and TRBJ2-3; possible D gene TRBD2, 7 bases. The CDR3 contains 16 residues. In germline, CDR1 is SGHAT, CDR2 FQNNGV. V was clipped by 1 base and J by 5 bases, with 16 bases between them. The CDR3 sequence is CASSLGGGTTRDTQYF. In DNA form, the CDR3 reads TGTGCCAGCAGCTTAGGCGGGGGCACCACACGAGATACGCAGTATTTT.

CDR3 sequence reads: CASSPRVTPSYNEQFF. As DNA, the CDR3 is TGTGCCAGCAGCCCGAGGGTGACCCCTTCCTACAATGAGCAGTTCTTC. The rearrangement uses TRBV5-5 and TRBJ2-1; a weak D match, TRBD2 (5 bases). The CDR3 extends over 16 amino acids. V lost 4 bases and J 1 base, leaving 15 bases between the germline ends. CDR1 and CDR2 (germline): SGHKS, YYEKEE (reference sequence).

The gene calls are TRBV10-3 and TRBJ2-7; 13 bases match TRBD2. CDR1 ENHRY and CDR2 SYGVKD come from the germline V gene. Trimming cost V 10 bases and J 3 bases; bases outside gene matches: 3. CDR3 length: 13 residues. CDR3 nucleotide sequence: TGTGCCACGGGGACTAGCGGGGACTACGAGCAGTACTTC. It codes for CATGTSGDYEQYF.

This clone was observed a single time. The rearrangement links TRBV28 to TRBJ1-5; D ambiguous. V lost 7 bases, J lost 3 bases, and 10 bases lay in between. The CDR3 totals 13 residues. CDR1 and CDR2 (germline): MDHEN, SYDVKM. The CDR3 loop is CASTPRSNQPQHF. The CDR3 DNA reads TGTGCCAGCACCCCCAGGTCCAATCAGCCCCAGCATTTT.

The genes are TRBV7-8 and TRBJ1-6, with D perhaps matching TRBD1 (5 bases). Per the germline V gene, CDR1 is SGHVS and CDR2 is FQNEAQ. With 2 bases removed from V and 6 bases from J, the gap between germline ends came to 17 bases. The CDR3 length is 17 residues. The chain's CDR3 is CASSLSAGPGVNSPLHF. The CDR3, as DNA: TGTGCCAGCAGCTTATCGGCGGGCCCGGGGGTTAATTCACCCCTCCACTTT.

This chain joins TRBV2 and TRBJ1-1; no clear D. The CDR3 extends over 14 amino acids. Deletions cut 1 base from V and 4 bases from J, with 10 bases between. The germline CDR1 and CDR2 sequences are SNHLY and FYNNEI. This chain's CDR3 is CASSEEPGGTEAFF. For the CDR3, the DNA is TGTGCCAGCAGTGAAGAACCAGGTGGCACTGAAGCTTTCTTT. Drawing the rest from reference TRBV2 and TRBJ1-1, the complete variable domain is EPEVTQTPSHQVTQMGQEVILRCVPISNHLYFYWYRQILGQKVEFLVSFYNNEISEKSEIFDDQFSVERPDGSNFTLKIRSTKLEDSAMYFCASSEEPGGTEAFFGQGTRLTVV.

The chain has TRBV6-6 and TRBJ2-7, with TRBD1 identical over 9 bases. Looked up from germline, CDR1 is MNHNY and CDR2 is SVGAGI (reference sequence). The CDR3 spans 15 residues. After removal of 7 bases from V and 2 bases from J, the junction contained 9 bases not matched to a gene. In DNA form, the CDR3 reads TGTGCCAGCACTAAGAGGGACAGGGTAACCTACGAGCAGTACTTC. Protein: CASTKRDRVTYEQYF.

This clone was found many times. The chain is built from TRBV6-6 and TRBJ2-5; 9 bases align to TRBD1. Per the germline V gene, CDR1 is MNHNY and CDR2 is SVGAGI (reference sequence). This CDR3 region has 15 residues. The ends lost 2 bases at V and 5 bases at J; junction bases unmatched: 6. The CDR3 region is CASSYGQGRGETQYF. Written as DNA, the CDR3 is TGTGCCAGCAGTTACGGACAGGGGAGGGGGGAGACCCAGTACTTC.

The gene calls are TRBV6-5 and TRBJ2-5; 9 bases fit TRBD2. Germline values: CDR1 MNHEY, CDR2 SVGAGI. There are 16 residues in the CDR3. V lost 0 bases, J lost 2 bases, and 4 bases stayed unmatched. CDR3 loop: CASSYSNSGGQETQYF. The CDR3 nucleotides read TGTGCCAGCAGTTACTCGAACAGCGGGGGGCAAGAGACCCAGTACTTC.

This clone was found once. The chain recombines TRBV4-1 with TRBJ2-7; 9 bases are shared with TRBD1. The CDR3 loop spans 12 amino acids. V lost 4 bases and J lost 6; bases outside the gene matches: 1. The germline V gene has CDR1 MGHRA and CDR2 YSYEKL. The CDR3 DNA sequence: TGCGCCAGCAGCCCGACAGGGGGCGAGCAGTACTTC. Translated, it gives CASSPTGGEQYF.

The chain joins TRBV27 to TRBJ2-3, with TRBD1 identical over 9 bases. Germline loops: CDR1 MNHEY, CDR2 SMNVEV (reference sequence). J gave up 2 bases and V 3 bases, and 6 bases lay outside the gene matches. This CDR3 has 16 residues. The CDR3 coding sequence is TGTGCCAGCAGTTTGGCCGGGACAGGGACCACAGATACGCAGTATTTT. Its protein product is CASSLAGTGTTDTQYF.

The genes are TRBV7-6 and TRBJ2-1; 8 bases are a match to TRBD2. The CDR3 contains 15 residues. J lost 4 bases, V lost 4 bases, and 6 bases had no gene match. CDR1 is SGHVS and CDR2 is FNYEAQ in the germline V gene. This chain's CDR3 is CASSSSGGAYNEQFF. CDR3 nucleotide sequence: TGTGCCAGCAGCTCCTCGGGGGGGGCTTACAATGAGCAGTTCTTC.

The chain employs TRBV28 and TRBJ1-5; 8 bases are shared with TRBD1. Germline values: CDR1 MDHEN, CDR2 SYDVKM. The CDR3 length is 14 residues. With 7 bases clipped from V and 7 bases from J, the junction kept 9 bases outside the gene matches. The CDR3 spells CASNLDRAAQPQHF. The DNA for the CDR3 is TGTGCCAGCAACCTGGACAGGGCGGCACAGCCCCAGCATTTT.

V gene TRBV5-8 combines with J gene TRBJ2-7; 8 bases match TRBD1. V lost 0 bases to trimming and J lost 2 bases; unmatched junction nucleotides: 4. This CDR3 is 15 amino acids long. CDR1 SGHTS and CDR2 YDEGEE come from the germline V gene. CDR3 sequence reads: CASSLGTGRAYEQYF. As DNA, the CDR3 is TGTGCCAGCAGCTTGGGGACAGGGCGAGCCTACGAGCAGTACTTC.

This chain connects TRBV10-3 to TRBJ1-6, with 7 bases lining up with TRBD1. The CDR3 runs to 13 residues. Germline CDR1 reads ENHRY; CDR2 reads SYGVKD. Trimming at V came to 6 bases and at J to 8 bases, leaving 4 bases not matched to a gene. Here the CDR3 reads CAIRRDRDSPLHF. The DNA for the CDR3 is TGTGCCATCAGACGAGACAGGGATTCACCCCTCCACTTT.

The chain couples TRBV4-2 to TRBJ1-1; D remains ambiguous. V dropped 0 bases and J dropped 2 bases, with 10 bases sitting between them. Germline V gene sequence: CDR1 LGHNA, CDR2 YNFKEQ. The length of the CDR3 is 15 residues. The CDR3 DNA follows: TGTGCCAGCAGCCAAGATAGTAGGACTAACACTGAAGCTTTCTTT. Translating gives CASSQDSRTNTEAFF.

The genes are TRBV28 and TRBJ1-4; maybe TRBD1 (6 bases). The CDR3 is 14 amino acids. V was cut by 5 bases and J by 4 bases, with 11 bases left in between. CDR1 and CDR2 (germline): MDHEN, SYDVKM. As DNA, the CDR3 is TGTGCCAGCAGTAAAGGGGGGGGTAATGAAAAACTGTTTTTT. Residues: CASSKGGGNEKLFF. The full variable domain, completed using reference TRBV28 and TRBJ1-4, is DVKVTQSSRYLVKRTGEKVFLECVQDMDHENMFWYRQDPGLGLRLIYFSYDVKMKEKGDIPEGYSVSREKKERFSLILESASTNQTSMYLCASSKGGGNEKLFFGSGTQLSVL.

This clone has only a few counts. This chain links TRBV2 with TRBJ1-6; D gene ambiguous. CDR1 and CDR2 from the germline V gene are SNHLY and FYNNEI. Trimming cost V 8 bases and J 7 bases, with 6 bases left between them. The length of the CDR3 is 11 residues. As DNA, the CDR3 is TGTGCCAGCCAGTACAATTCACCCCTCCACTTT. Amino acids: CASQYNSPLHF.

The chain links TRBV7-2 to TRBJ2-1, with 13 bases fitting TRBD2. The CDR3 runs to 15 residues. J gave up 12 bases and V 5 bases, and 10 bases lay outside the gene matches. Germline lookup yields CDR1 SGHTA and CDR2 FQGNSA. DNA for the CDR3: TGTGCCAGCAGCCCCCGGACTAGCGGGAGCCGAGGGCAGTTCTTC. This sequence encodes CASSPRTSGSRGQFF.

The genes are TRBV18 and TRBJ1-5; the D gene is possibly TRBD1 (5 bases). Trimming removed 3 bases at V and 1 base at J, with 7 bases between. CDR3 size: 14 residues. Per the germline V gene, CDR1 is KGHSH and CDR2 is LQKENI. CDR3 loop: CASSPRGSNQPQHF. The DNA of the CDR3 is TGTGCCAGCTCACCCCGGGGGAGCAATCAGCCCCAGCATTTT.

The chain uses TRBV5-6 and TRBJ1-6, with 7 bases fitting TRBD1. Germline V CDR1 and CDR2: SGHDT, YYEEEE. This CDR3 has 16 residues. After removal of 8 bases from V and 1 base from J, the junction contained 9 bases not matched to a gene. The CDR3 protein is CASKSQGISYNSPLHF. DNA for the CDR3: TGTGCCAGTAAATCACAGGGGATTTCCTATAATTCACCCCTCCACTTT.

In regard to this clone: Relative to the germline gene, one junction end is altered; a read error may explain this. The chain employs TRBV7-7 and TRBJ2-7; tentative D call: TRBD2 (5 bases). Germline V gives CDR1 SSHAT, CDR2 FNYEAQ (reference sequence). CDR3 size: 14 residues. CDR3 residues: CASSSQGPLPPGNF. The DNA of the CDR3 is TGTGCTAGCAGCTCGCAAGGGCCTCTCCCTCCGGGGAACTTC.

The chain's CDR3 is CASSERGDSSTNTEAFF. CDR3 DNA: TGTGCCAGCAGTGAAAGGGGCGATTCATCCACGAACACTGAAGCTTTCTTT. The rearrangement joins TRBV6-1 to TRBJ1-1, with D possibly matching TRBD1 (5 bases). The CDR3 spans 17 residues. V shed 2 bases and J shed 1 base, with 17 bases lying between them. Germline lookup yields CDR1 MNHNS and CDR2 SASEGT.

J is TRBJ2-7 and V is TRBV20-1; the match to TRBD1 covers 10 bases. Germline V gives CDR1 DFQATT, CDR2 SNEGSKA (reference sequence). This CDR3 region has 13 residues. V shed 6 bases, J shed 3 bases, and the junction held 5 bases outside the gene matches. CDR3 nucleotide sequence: TGCAGTGCCAGTGGGGACAGGGGCTACGAGCAGTACTTC. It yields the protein CSASGDRGYEQYF.